These T cell receptor beta chains were read from a single sample in a study of T cell repertoires in cytomegalovirus infection. TCRdb re-analysed the reads in MiXCR, keeping a single row per CDR3 protein. This sample has fewer than 300,000 distinct CDR3 sequences; roughly 23% occur once, and the top ten carry roughly 13%. Material for sequencing was PBMCs. The receptors here all came from a human donor in good health (CMV status not recorded). Some clones in this sample may be carry-over from other donors' samples. Both conserved end residues are part of each CDR3. D genes are given only for firm matches. Size values are once, few and many counts, or a class for expanded clones, and some rows have none.

CDR3aa	CDR3nt	j_gene	abundance	d_gene	v_gene
CASSSYDRVSYEQYF	TGTGCCAGCAGCTCCTATGACAGGGTTTCCTACGAGCAGTACTTC	TRBJ2-7	.	TRBD1	TRBV5-4
CASRRTGTASEQFF	TGTGCCAGCAGAAGAACCGGGACAGCTAGTGAGCAGTTCTTC	TRBJ2-1	many	TRBD1	TRBV6-2/TRBV6-3
CASRLQGGDGYTF	TGTGCCAGCAGGCTTCAGGGAGGTGATGGCTACACCTTC	TRBJ1-2	.	.	TRBV28
CASILRYQETQYF	TGTGCCAGCATCCTTAGGTACCAAGAGACCCAGTACTTC	TRBJ2-5	.	.	TRBV6-2/TRBV6-3
CSARKGRVVGEQYF	TGCAGTGCTAGAAAGGGACGGGTGGTGGGGGAGCAGTACTTC	TRBJ2-7	few	.	TRBV20-1
CASSIVENTEAFF	TGTGCCAGTAGTATCGTAGAGAACACTGAAGCTTTCTTT	TRBJ1-1	.	.	TRBV19
CASSPKSVGNTEAFF	TGTGCCAGCTCACCGAAGTCTGTGGGAAACACTGAAGCTTTCTTT	TRBJ1-1	.	.	TRBV18
CASNRGVTDTQYF	TGTGCCAGCAATAGGGGAGTAACAGATACGCAGTATTTT	TRBJ2-3	.	.	TRBV2
CASSARDHPREQYF	TGTGCCAGCAGTGCCCGGGACCACCCTAGGGAGCAGTACTTC	TRBJ2-7	few	.	TRBV27
CASSQAPPNTEAFF	TGTGCCAGCAGCCAAGCTCCACCGAACACTGAAGCTTTCTTT	TRBJ1-1	many	.	TRBV14
CASGYRGNEQFF	TGTGCTAGTGGTTACAGGGGCAATGAGCAGTTCTTC	TRBJ2-1	.	TRBD1	TRBV12-5
CASRDDGVEQYF	TGTGCCAGCAGAGATGATGGGGTGGAGCAGTATTTT	TRBJ2-3	.	.	TRBV7-3
CASSLGAISTDTQYF	TGTGCCAGCAGCTTAGGGGCGATATCCACAGATACGCAGTATTTT	TRBJ2-3	few	.	TRBV7-2
CASKMTSGRKDGELFF	TGTGCCAGCAAAATGACTAGCGGGAGGAAGGACGGGGAGCTGTTTTTT	TRBJ2-2	.	TRBD2	TRBV28
CSVEYPPLGNYEQYF	TGCAGCGTTGAATACCCTCCCCTGGGAAACTACGAGCAGTACTTC	TRBJ2-7	.	.	TRBV29-1
CASSYPGQGDFSYGYTF	TGTGCCAGCAGTTACCCGGGACAGGGGGACTTCAGCTATGGCTACACCTTC	TRBJ1-2	once	TRBD1	TRBV6-6
CSATGGVPFNEQFF	TGCAGTGCAACCGGGGGAGTCCCCTTCAATGAGCAGTTCTTC	TRBJ2-1	.	.	TRBV20-1
CASTPGLAGVETQYF	TGTGCCAGCACCCCAGGTCTAGCGGGAGTAGAGACCCAGTACTTC	TRBJ2-5	.	TRBD2	TRBV7-2
CASSPIRSYEQYF	TGTGCCAGCAGCCCCATTAGGTCCTACGAGCAGTACTTC	TRBJ2-7	many	.	TRBV7-2
CASSPAVSTSSTDTQYF	TGCGCCAGCAGCCCCGCCGTATCGACTAGCAGCACAGATACGCAGTATTTT	TRBJ2-3	few	TRBD2	TRBV5-1
CASSIQGRRTEAFF	TGTGCCAGCAGCATACAGGGTCGTCGGACTGAAGCTTTCTTT	TRBJ1-1	.	.	TRBV7-2
CASRTYRGLSSGANVLTF	TGTGCCAGCAGAACCTACAGGGGCTTAAGCTCTGGGGCCAACGTCCTGACTTTC	TRBJ2-6	few	TRBD1	TRBV28
CASSSDPTTEAFF	TGTGCCAGCAGCTCGGACCCGACAACTGAAGCTTTCTTT	TRBJ1-1	many	.	TRBV7-3
CASSSQGAVNSPLHF	TGTGCCAGCAGCTCGCAGGGGGCGGTTAATTCACCCCTCCACTTT	TRBJ1-6	.	TRBD1	TRBV7-6
CASSVGAGTGDTQYF	TGTGCCAGCAGCGTAGGGGCAGGCACGGGAGATACGCAGTATTTT	TRBJ2-3	few	.	TRBV9
CASSLAENGEQYF	TGTGCCAGCAGCTTAGCGGAGAACGGCGAGCAGTACTTC	TRBJ2-7	many	.	TRBV7-2
CASSYPGLGQKNTEAFF	TGTGCCAGCAGTTACCCAGGTCTTGGTCAGAAGAACACTGAAGCTTTCTTT	TRBJ1-1	many	.	TRBV6-2/TRBV6-3
CASSYSNGNQGDEKLFF	TGTGCCAGCAGTTACTCGAACGGGAACCAGGGCGATGAAAAACTGTTTTTT	TRBJ1-4	few	.	TRBV6-2/TRBV6-3
CASSWEGSGTGNTIYF	TGTGCCAGCAGCTGGGAAGGGTCAGGGACCGGAAACACCATATATTTT	TRBJ1-3	many	.	TRBV7-2
CASSSDPTSGDYYEQYF	TGTGCCAGCAGCTCCGACCCGACTAGCGGGGATTACTACGAGCAGTACTTC	TRBJ2-7	many	TRBD2	TRBV7-9
CASSRQGGYTEAFF	TGTGCCAGCAGTCGACAGGGAGGGTACACTGAAGCTTTCTTT	TRBJ1-1	many	TRBD1	TRBV6-1
CASSPDRVGNTIYF	TGTGCCAGCAGCCCAGACAGGGTTGGAAACACCATATATTTT	TRBJ1-3	.	TRBD1	TRBV3-1
CASSQGETGGYGYTF	TGCGCCAGCAGCCAAGGGGAGACAGGGGGCTATGGCTACACCTTC	TRBJ1-2	many	TRBD1	TRBV4-1
CSVEISRYEQYF	TGCAGCGTTGAAATTTCCCGCTACGAGCAGTACTTC	TRBJ2-7	.	.	TRBV29-1
CASQYTRLSREAFF	TGTGCCAGCCAATACACCAGGTTGTCACGAGAAGCTTTCTTT	TRBJ1-1	.	.	TRBV19
CASSRIGGRGPGELFF	TGTGCCAGTAGTAGAATCGGCGGCAGGGGACCCGGGGAGCTGTTTTTT	TRBJ2-2	.	.	TRBV19
CASSSGTDGGYTF	TGTGCCAGCAGCTCCGGGACCGATGGGGGCTACACCTTC	TRBJ1-2	.	.	TRBV7-9
CASSFQGNNSPLHF	TGTGCCAGCAGTTTCCAGGGAAATAATTCACCCCTCCACTTT	TRBJ1-6	.	.	TRBV28
CASSLGRGYEKLFF	TGTGCCAGCAGCTTAGGCAGGGGATACGAAAAACTGTTTTTT	TRBJ1-4	many	.	TRBV7-2
CASHLGGGARNQPQHF	TGTGCCAGTCACCTCGGTGGCGGGGCTCGCAATCAGCCCCAGCATTTT	TRBJ1-5	few	.	TRBV19
CASGLGATGARNSPLHF	TGTGCCAGCGGGTTGGGGGCAACAGGGGCTCGTAATTCACCCCTCCACTTT	TRBJ1-6	.	TRBD1	TRBV28